This T cell receptor (beta chain) was found in a study of control samples from healthy donors and cancer patients. From germline, CDR1 is LNHDA and CDR2 SQIVND (reference sequence). V dropped 3 bases and J dropped 3; count of bases not matched to a gene: 4. The CDR3 runs to 15 residues. TCRdb keeps only in-frame clones here, not all; method: immunoSEQ multiplex PCR. The sample holds about 110,000 clones, around four fifths seen once. Source material: blood. The genes are TRBV19 and TRBJ1-5, with TRBD1 matching over 8 bases. The TCR originated in a man younger than 35 in good health. In DNA, the CDR3 is TGTGCCAGTAGTATTGACAGGGGAATCAATCAGCCCCAGCATTTT. Translating it yields CASSIDRGINQPQHF. Using reference TRBV19 and TRBJ1-5 for the parts outside the CDR3, the full variable domain is DGGITQSPKYLFRKEGQNVTLSCEQNLNHDAMYWYRQDPGQGLRLIYYSQIVNDFQKGDIAEGYSVSREKKESFPLTVTSAQKNPTAFYLCASSIDRGINQPQHFGDGTRLSIL.